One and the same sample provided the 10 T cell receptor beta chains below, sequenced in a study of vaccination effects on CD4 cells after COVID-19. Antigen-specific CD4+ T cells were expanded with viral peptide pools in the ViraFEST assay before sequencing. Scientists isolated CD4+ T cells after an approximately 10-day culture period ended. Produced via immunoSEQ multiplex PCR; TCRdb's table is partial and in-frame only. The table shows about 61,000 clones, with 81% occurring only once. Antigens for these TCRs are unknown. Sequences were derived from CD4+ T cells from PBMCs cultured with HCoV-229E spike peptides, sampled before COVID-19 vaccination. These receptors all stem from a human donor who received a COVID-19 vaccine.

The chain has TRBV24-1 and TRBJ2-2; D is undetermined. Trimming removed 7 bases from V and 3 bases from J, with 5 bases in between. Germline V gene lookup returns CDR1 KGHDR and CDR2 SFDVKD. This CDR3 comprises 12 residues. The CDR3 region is CATSEHTGELFF. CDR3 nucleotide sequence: TGTGCCACCAGCGAACACACCGGGGAGCTGTTTTTT.

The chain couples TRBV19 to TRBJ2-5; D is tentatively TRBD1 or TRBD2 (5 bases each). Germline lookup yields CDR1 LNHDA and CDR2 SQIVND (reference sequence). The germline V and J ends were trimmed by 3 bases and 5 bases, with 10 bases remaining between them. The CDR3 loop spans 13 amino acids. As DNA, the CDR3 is TGTGCCAGTAGTATGAGAGGGGCTGAGACCCAGTACTTC. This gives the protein CASSMRGAETQYF.

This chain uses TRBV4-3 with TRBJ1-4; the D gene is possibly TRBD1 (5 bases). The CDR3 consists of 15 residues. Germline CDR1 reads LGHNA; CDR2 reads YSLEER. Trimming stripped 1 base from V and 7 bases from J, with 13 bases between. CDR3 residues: CASSQGGTQGEKLFF. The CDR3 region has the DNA TGCGCCAGCAGCCAAGGAGGCACTCAGGGTGAAAAACTGTTTTTT.

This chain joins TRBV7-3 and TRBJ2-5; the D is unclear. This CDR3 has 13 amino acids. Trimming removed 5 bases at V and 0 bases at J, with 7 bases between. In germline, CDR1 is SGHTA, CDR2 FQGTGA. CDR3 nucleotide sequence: TGTGCCAGCAGCAACCAGTACCAAGAGACCCAGTACTTC. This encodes CASSNQYQETQYF.

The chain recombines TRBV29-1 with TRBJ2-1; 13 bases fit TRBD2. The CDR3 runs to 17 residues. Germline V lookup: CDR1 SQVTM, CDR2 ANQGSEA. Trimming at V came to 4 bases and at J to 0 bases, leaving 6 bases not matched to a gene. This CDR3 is CSVATSGGAYSYNEQFF. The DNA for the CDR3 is TGCAGCGTTGCAACTAGCGGGGGGGCATACTCCTACAATGAGCAGTTCTTC.

The CDR3 spells CASGRDSRLYNSPLHF. The CDR3 DNA follows: TGTGCTAGTGGCCGGGACAGCAGATTATATAATTCACCCCTCCACTTT. The V call is TRBV12-5, the J call TRBJ1-6, with TRBD1 matching 7 bases. The CDR3 length is 16 residues. Germline assignment: CDR1 LGHNT and CDR2 FRNRAP. After removal of 6 bases from V and 4 bases from J, the junction contained 9 bases not matched to a gene.

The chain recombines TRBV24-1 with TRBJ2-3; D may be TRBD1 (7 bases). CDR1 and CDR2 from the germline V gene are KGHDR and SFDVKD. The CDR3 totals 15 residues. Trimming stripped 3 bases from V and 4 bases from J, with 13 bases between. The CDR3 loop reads CATSDGGGAADTQYF. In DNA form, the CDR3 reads TGTGCCACCAGTGATGGAGGGGGCGCAGCAGATACGCAGTATTTT.

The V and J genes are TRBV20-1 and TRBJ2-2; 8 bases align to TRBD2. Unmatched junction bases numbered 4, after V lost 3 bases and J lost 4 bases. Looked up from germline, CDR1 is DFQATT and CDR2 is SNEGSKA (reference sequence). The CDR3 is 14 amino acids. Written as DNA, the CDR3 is TGCAGTGCTAGTACGGGGGGGCCCACCGGGGAGCTGTTTTTT. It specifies CSASTGGPTGELFF.

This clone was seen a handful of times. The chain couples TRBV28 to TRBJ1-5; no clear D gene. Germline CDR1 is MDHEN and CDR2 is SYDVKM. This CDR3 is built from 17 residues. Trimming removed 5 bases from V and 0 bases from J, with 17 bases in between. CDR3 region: CASSRTGNRYSNQPQHF. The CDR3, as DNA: TGTGCCAGCAGTCGGACCGGTAACCGGTATAGCAATCAGCCCCAGCATTTT.

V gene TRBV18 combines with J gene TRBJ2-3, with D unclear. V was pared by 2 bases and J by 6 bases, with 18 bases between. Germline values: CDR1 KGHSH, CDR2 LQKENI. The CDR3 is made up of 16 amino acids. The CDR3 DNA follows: TGTGCCAGCTCACCAGTCTGGAATTCGAGTCCGGATACGCAGTATTTT. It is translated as CASSPVWNSSPDTQYF. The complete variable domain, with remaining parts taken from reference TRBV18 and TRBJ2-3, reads NAGVMQNPRHLVRRRGQEARLRCSPMKGHSHVYWYRQLPEEGLKFMVYLQKENIIDESGMPKERFSAEFPKEGPSILRIQQVVRGDSAAYFCASSPVWNSSPDTQYFGPGTRLTVL.